The TCR beta chain under discussion was sequenced for a study of cytomegalovirus exposure and HLA in healthy donors. In the study overall: From donors who were HLA-typed, an early data release held around 85 million unique TCRs. General study results and limits: The authors later found TCR association rates varying by HLA locus, with DRB1 most and HLA-C fewest.

PCR primers comprised 60 Vbeta and 13 Jbeta primers. Generated by immunoSEQ multiplex PCR, the TCRdb table keeps only in-frame clones and is missing some. Of 100,000 to 150,000 clones listed, about 80% are singletons. Regarding this clone: The antigen is not known.

There are 14 residues in the CDR3. V shed 5 bases and J 8 bases; nucleotides not matched to a gene: 7. Germline V gene lookup returns CDR1 WNHNN and CDR2 SYGVQD (reference sequence). The chain carries TRBV10-1 and TRBJ2-1; 9 bases match TRBD2. This TCR was sampled from a man in his forties in good health and CMV-seronegative. Sequenced material: PBMCs. CDR3 sequence (DNA): TGCGCCAGCAGTCACCCGGGACTAGCCGATGAGCAGTTCTTC. Translating gives CASSHPGLADEQFF.